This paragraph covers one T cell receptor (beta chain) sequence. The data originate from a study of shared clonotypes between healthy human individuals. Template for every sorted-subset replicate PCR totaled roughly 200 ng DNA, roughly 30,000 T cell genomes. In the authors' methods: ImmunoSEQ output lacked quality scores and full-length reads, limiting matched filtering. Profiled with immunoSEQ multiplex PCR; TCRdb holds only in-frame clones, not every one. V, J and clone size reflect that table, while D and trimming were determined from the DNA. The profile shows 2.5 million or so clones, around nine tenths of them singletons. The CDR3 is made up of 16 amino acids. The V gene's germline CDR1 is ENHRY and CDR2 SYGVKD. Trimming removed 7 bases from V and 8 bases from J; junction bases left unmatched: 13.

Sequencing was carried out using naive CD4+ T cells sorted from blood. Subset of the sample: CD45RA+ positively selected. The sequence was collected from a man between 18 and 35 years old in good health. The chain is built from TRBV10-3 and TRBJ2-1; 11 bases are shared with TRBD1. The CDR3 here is CAIMTGQGAPTDEQFF. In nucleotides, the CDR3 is TGTGCCATCATGACAGGACAGGGGGCCCCAACAGATGAGCAGTTCTTC.